Below are 17 T cell receptor beta chains sequenced from a single sample in a study of patients and donors after allogeneic stem cell transplantation. TCRdb analysed the RT-PCR reads with MiXCR anew, one entry per CDR3 protein. The sample shows 920,000 or so distinct CDR3 sequences, 15% to 20% of them seen only once. Sequencing was carried out using blood, either unsorted or a sorted T cell fraction (not recorded which). These receptors all stem from a human donor who was either an allogeneic HSCT recipient or a stem cell or donor lymphocyte infusion donor (not recorded which). It is not recorded whose cells these are; they may come from a transplant donor.

Concerning this clonotype: Given a much more abundant clone one base away, this may be a read error. This is likely a read error, given that the CDR3 carries no conserved phenylalanine or tryptophan at its end. The rearrangement joins TRBV29-1 to TRBJ2-1; 7 nucleotides match TRBD1. The CDR3 extends over 13 amino acids. V lost 4 bases and J lost 2; bases outside the gene matches: 2. Germline CDR1 SQVTM, CDR2 ANQGSEA. This CDR3 reads CSVGGQPYNEQFL. In nucleotides, the CDR3 is TGCAGCGTTGGGGGACAGCCCTACAATGAGCAGTTCCTC.

In this sample, this clonotype turned up many times. This rearrangement joins TRBV5-1 to TRBJ2-7; TRBD2 matches at 14 bases. Germline V gene data show CDR1 as SGHRS and CDR2 as YFSETQ. Germline trimming cut 2 bases from V and 4 bases from J; bases unmatched to any gene: 2. This CDR3 spans 15 amino acids. Written as DNA, the CDR3 is TGCGCCAGCAGCTTCGGACTAGCGGGGGGTTACGAGCAGTACTTC. This sequence encodes CASSFGLAGGYEQYF.

The CDR3 loop is CSARTSGNEQFF. The CDR3 coding sequence is TGCAGTGCGAGGACTAGCGGGAATGAGCAGTTCTTC. This chain uses TRBV20-1 with TRBJ2-1; 11 bases are shared with TRBD2. V shed 6 bases and J 7 bases; nucleotides not matched to a gene: 2. CDR1 is DFQATT, CDR2 SNEGSKA, per germline (reference sequence). This CDR3 region has 12 residues.

J is TRBJ2-3 and V is TRBV7-3, with 7 nucleotides matching TRBD2. The CDR3 runs to 15 residues. The ends lost 5 bases at V and 6 bases at J; junction bases unmatched: 11. The germline CDR1 and CDR2 sequences are SGHTA and FQGTGA. The CDR3 nucleotides read TGTGCCAGCAGCCTATCGGGAGGAGATAGGGATACGCAGTATTTT. Its translation: CASSLSGGDRDTQYF.

V is TRBV18 and J is TRBJ2-7, with D possibly being TRBD1 (5 bases). Germline V gene sequence: CDR1 KGHSH, CDR2 LQKENI. V gave up 2 bases and J gave up 1 base, with 12 bases separating them. The CDR3 runs 15 residues. CDR3 sequence: CASSPGQGRSYEQYF. The CDR3 nucleotides read TGTGCCAGCTCACCAGGTCAGGGTAGGTCCTACGAGCAGTACTTC. Complete variable domain (other parts from reference TRBV18 and TRBJ2-7): NAGVMQNPRHLVRRRGQEARLRCSPMKGHSHVYWYRQLPEEGLKFMVYLQKENIIDESGMPKERFSAEFPKEGPSILRIQQVVRGDSAAYFCASSPGQGRSYEQYFGPGTRLTVT.

The table lists this clonotype with a few counts. The chain recombines TRBV5-6 with TRBJ1-4; the match to TRBD1 covers 7 bases. This CDR3 spans 15 amino acids. Trimming cost V 4 bases and J 5 bases; bases outside gene matches: 8. The germline V gene encodes CDR1 SGHDT and CDR2 YYEEEE. The CDR3 reads CASSRGTEFNEKLFF. The CDR3 coding sequence is TGTGCCAGCAGCCGTGGGACAGAGTTCAATGAAAAACTGTTTTTT.

This chain joins TRBV6-5 and TRBJ1-2; TRBD1 might be the D (6 bases). Between the trimmed V and J ends, which lost 3 bases and 4 bases, there was a span of 15 bases. This CDR3 contains 15 residues. Germline CDR1 MNHEY, CDR2 SVGAGI. CDR3 nucleotide sequence: TGTGCCAGCAGTTATATAACAGGGAACGGCTATGGCTACACCTTC. It specifies CASSYITGNGYGYTF.

V gene TRBV28 combines with J gene TRBJ2-7; no clear D. The ends were cut back, 2 bases at V and 4 bases at J, with 6 bases in the middle. Germline lookup yields CDR1 MDHEN and CDR2 SYDVKM. The CDR3 totals 12 residues. As DNA, the CDR3 is TGTGCCAGCAGTTTAATGAGGTACGAGCAGTACTTC. Amino acid sequence: CASSLMRYEQYF.

This clonotype appeared a few times. CDR3 region: CASSPIFTGGWDEQYF. The CDR3 bases are TGTGCCAGCTCACCAATCTTCACGGGGGGATGGGACGAGCAGTACTTC. This sequence joins TRBV18 and TRBJ2-7; 7 bases align to TRBD2. Per the germline V gene, CDR1 is KGHSH and CDR2 is LQKENI. Losses at the gene ends were 2 bases for V and 5 bases for J; bases not matched to a gene: 12. This CDR3 is 16 amino acids long.

This clonotype was counted a few times. The chain carries TRBV6-5 and TRBJ2-7; D is perhaps TRBD1 (7 bases). Trimming pared 1 base from V and 5 bases from J, leaving 12 bases between. Germline-derived CDR1 and CDR2 are MNHEY and SVGAGI. The CDR3 is 14 residues long. The CDR3 region has the DNA TGTGCCAGCAGTTACTTCAGGGGGGAGGACGAGCAGTACTTC. Its protein product is CASSYFRGEDEQYF.

In its sample, this clonotype was seen a few times. This chain joins TRBV7-8 and TRBJ2-7, with TRBD2 as a possible D gene (6 bases). The V end was cut by 10 bases, the J end by 7 bases, with 20 bases between. The CDR3 loop spans 13 amino acids. Germline V gene sequence: CDR1 SGHVS, CDR2 FQNEAQ. CDR3 sequence: CATHGGPLLEQYF. The CDR3 bases are TGTGCCACCCACGGGGGACCTCTTTTAGAGCAGTACTTC.

This clonotype was detected a few times. This sequence joins TRBV6-2 or TRBV6-3 and TRBJ2-2; TRBD1 aligns across 7 bases. The CDR3 extends over 15 amino acids. J gave up 7 bases and V 10 bases, and 15 bases lay outside the gene matches. Germline V gene lookup returns CDR1 MNHEY and CDR2 SVGEGT. CDR3 sequence reads: CATMGQQIKVGELFF. CDR3 sequence (DNA): TGTGCCACCATGGGACAGCAGATTAAGGTCGGGGAGCTGTTTTTT.

This clonotype has just a few counts. The chain combines TRBV7-3 with TRBJ1-1, with 7 bases lining up with TRBD1. CDR1 and CDR2 (germline): SGHTA, FQGTGA. The CDR3 is 16 amino acids. V dropped 4 bases and J dropped 4; count of bases not matched to a gene: 12. The chain's CDR3 is CASSSAGQWVGTEAFF. The DNA for the CDR3 is TGTGCCAGCAGCTCTGCGGGACAGTGGGTTGGCACTGAAGCTTTCTTT.

The chain joins TRBV5-5 to TRBJ1-2; the D is unclear. Germline-derived CDR1 and CDR2 are SGHKS and YYEKEE (reference sequence). The V and J ends lost 4 bases and 9 bases respectively, with 13 bases between them. This CDR3 has 12 residues. The CDR3 sequence: CASSPGSDSYTF. Here the CDR3 DNA reads TGTGCCAGCAGCCCGGGGTCCGACAGCTACACCTTC.

This clonotype was observed at least ten times. The rearrangement links TRBV4-2 to TRBJ2-7; no firm D call. The V gene lost 3 bases and the J gene lost 2 bases, with 11 bases spanning the gap. This CDR3 region has 14 residues. From germline, CDR1 is LGHNA and CDR2 YNFKEQ. CDR3 in amino acids: CASSQAIGTYEQYF. The CDR3 DNA is TGTGCCAGCAGCCAGGCGATCGGAACCTACGAGCAGTACTTC.

This clonotype was seen a handful of times. V usage is TRBV11-2 and J usage is TRBJ1-1; unclear D gene. Trimming left V 1 base short and J 0 bases short, with 6 bases between. The CDR3 totals 14 residues. The germline CDR1 and CDR2 sequences are SGHAT and FQNNGV. The CDR3 nucleotides read TGTGCCAGCAGCTTAGGATTCTTGAACACTGAAGCTTTCTTT. Protein sequence: CASSLGFLNTEAFF.

A few counts support this clonotype. The rearrangement joins TRBV29-1 to TRBJ2-7; D possibly corresponds to TRBD2 (6 bases). Per the germline V gene, CDR1 is SQVTM and CDR2 is ANQGSEA. Trimming stripped 4 bases from V and 1 base from J, with 17 bases between. CDR3 length: 15 residues. CDR3 amino acids: CSVAREPGKSYEQYF. The CDR3 DNA follows: TGCAGCGTTGCGCGGGAACCGGGAAAGTCCTACGAGCAGTACTTC.